This TCR beta chain was documented in a study of blood T cell repertoires in COVID-19. Across the study: Samples of COVID-19 (acute and convalescent) were obtained from the United States, Italy and Spain. The analysed material was cDNA or gDNA that came from T cells, B-cell-depleted T cells, or PBMCs.

The germline gives CDR1 SEHNR, CDR2 FQNEAQ (reference sequence). The V end was cut by 7 bases, the J end by 2 bases, with 14 bases between. The CDR3 runs to 14 residues. Original processing notes: Reference gene primer amplification yielded estimated nucleated cell counts. Profiling relied on immunoSEQ multiplex PCR, and the TCRdb table lists in-frame clones only, not all of them. That table is the source of V, J and clone size, and D and trimming were worked out from the DNA. Of 300,000 or so clones listed, more than 70% were seen once; the top ten hold around 1.2%. In this sample, this clone turned up a few times.

This sequence joins TRBV7-9 and TRBJ1-2; TRBD1 might be the D (5 bases). This receptor was identified in a woman aged 45 to 65 with acute or convalescent COVID-19. The sample was peripheral blood. This CDR3 is CASNTGGSNYGYTF. Here the CDR3 DNA reads TGTGCCAGCAACACGGGGGGGTCGAACTATGGCTACACCTTC.